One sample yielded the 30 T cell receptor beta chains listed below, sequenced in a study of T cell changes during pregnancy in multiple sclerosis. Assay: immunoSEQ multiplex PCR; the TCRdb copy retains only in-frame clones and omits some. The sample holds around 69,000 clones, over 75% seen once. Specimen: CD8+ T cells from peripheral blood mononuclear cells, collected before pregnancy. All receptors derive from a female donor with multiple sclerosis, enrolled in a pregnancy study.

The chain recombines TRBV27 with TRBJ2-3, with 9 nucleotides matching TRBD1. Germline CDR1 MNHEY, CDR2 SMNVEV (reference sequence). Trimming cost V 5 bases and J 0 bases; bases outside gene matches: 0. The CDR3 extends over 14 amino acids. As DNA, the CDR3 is TGTGCCAGCAGTGACAGGGGGAGCACAGATACGCAGTATTTT. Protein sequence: CASSDRGSTDTQYF.

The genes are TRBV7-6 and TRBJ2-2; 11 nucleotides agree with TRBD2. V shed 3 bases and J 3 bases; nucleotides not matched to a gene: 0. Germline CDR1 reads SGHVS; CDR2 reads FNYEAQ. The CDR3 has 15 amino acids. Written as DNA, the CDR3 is TGTGCCAGCAGCTTTAGCGGGGGGGACACCGGGGAGCTGTTTTTT. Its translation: CASSFSGGDTGELFF.

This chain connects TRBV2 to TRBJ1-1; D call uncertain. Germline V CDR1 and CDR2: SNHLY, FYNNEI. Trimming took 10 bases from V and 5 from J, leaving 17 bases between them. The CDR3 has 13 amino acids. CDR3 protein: CATPGGERTEAFF. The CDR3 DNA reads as TGTGCCACCCCAGGTGGGGAGCGGACTGAAGCTTTCTTT.

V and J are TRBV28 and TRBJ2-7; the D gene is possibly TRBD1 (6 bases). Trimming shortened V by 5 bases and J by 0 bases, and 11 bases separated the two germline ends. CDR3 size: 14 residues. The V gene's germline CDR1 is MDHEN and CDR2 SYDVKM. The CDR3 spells CASSLTGSSYEQYF. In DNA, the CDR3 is TGTGCCAGCAGTCTAACAGGGAGCTCCTACGAGCAGTACTTC.

The CDR3 loop reads CASTGTDDYSPLHF. CDR3 nucleotides: TGTGCCAGCACCGGGACAGATGACTATTCACCCCTCCACTTT. The J gene is TRBJ1-6, the V gene TRBV6-5; 7 bases map to TRBD1. V was clipped by 7 bases and J by 8 bases; unmatched bases: 8. CDR1 is MNHEY, CDR2 SVGAGI, per germline. The CDR3 has 14 amino acids.

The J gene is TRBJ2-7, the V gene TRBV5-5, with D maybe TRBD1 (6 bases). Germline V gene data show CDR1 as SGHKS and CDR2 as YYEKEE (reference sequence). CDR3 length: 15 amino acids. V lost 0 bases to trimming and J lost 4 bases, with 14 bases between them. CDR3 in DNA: TGTGCCAGCAGCTTGGAATCAGGGGCACGGTACGAGCAGTACTTC. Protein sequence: CASSLESGARYEQYF.

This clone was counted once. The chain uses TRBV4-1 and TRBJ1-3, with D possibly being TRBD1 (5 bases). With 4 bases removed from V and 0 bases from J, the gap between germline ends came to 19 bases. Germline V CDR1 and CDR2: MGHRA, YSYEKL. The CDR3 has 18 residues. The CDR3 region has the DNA TGCGCCAGCAGCCCTCTTCCAGGGCCTTCATACTCTGGAAACACCATATATTTT. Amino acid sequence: CASSPLPGPSYSGNTIYF.

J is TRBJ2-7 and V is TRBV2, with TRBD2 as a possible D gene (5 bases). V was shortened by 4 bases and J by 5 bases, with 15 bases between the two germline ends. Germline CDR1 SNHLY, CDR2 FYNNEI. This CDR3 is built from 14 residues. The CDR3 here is CASSAYPGYDEQYF. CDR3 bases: TGTGCCAGCAGTGCTTACCCGGGGTACGACGAGCAGTACTTC.

The CDR3 DNA follows: TGTGCCAGCAGCTCGAGCGGGGGGGCCCACAATGAGCAGTTCTTC. This translates into CASSSSGGAHNEQFF. The chain links TRBV7-6 to TRBJ2-1, with 10 positions matching TRBD2. The V segment lost 4 bases and the J segment 5 bases; nucleotides outside the gene matches: 5. Germline V gives CDR1 SGHVS, CDR2 FNYEAQ. The CDR3 runs 15 residues.

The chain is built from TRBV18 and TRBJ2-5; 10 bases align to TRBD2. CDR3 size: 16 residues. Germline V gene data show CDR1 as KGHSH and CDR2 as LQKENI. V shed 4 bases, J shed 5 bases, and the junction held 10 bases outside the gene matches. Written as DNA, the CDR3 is TGTGCCAGCTCACTACCAGGTTCACTAGCGGGGGAGACCCAGTACTTC. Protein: CASSLPGSLAGETQYF.

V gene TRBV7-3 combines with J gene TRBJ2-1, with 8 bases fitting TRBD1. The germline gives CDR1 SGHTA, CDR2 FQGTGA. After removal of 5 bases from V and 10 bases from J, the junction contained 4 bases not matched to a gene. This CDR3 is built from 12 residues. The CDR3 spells CASSTGQGEQFF. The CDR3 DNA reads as TGTGCCAGCAGCACCGGACAGGGCGAGCAGTTCTTC.

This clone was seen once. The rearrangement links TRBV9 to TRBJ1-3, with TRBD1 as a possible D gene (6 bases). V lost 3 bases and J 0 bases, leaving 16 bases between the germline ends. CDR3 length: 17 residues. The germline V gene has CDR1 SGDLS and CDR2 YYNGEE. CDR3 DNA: TGTGCCAGCAGCGCCCCATTACAGGGTTCCTCTGGAAACACCATATATTTT. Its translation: CASSAPLQGSSGNTIYF. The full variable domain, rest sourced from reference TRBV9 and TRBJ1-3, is DSGVTQTPKHLITATGQRVTLRCSPRSGDLSVYWYQQSLDQGLQFLIQYYNGEERAKGNILERFSAQQFPDLHSELNLSSLELGDSALYFCASSAPLQGSSGNTIYFGEGSWLTVV.

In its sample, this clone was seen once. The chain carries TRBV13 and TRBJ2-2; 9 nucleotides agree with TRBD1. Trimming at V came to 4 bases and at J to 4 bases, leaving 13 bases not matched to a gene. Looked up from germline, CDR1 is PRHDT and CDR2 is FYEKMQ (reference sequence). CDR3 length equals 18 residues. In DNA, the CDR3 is TGTGCCAGCAGCTCAAATCAAGGGACAGGGAGGTCCACCGGGGAGCTGTTTTTT. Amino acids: CASSSNQGTGRSTGELFF.

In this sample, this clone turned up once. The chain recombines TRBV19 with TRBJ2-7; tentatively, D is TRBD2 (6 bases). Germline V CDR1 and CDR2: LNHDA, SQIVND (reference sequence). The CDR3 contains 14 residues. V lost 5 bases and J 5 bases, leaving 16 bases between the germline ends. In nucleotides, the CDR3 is TGTGCCAGTAGTTTGGGGGGAAATTTGGACGAGCAGTACTTC. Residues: CASSLGGNLDEQYF. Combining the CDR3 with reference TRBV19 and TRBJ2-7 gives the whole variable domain DGGITQSPKYLFRKEGQNVTLSCEQNLNHDAMYWYRQDPGQGLRLIYYSQIVNDFQKGDIAEGYSVSREKKESFPLTVTSAQKNPTAFYLCASSLGGNLDEQYFGPGTRLTVT.

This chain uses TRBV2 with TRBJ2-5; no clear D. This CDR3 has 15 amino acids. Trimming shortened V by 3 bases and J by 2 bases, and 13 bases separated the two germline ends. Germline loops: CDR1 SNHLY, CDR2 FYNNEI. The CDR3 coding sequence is TGTGCCAGCAGTGACCACCAGAGCGAACAAGAGACCCAGTACTTC. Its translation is CASSDHQSEQETQYF. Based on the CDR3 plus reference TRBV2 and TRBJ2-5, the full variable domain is EPEVTQTPSHQVTQMGQEVILRCVPISNHLYFYWYRQILGQKVEFLVSFYNNEISEKSEIFDDQFSVERPDGSNFTLKIRSTKLEDSAMYFCASSDHQSEQETQYFGPGTRLLVL.

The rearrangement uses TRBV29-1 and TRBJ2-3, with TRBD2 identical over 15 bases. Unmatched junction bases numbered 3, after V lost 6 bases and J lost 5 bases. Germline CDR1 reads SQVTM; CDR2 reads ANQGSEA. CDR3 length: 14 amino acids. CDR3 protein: CSVRTSGGGDTQYF. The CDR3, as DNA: TGCAGCGTGCGGACTAGCGGGGGGGGAGATACGCAGTATTTT.

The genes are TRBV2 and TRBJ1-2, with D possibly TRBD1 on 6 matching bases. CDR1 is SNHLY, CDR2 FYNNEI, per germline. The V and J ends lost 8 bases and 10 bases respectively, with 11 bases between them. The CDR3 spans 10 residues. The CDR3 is CASRGGVYTF. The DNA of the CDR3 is TGTGCCAGCCGAGGGGGGGTCTACACCTTC.

This chain's CDR3 is CASSWTGSYEQYF. CDR3 nucleotides: TGTGCCAGCAGTTGGACAGGGTCCTACGAGCAGTACTTC. This chain joins TRBV28 and TRBJ2-7; TRBD1 aligns across 8 bases. This CDR3 is built from 13 residues. The V gene end was trimmed by 4 bases and the J gene end by 1 base; junction bases not matched to a gene: 0. CDR1 is MDHEN, CDR2 SYDVKM, per germline.

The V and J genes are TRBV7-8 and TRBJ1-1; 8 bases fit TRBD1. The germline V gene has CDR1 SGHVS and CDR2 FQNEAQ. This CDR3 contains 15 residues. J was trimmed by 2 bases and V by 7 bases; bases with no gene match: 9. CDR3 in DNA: TGTGCCAGCAACACTCCGGGACAGGTTAACACTGAAGCTTTCTTT. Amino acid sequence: CASNTPGQVNTEAFF.

CDR3 DNA sequence: TGTGCCAGCAGTTTCGCGGGGGCCGATGAGCAGTTCTTC. This gives the protein CASSFAGADEQFF. The V call is TRBV6-5, the J call TRBJ2-1; maybe TRBD2 (7 bases). CDR3 length equals 13 residues. CDR1 and CDR2 from the germline V gene are MNHEY and SVGAGI. V lost 4 bases and J 8 bases, leaving 12 bases between the germline ends.

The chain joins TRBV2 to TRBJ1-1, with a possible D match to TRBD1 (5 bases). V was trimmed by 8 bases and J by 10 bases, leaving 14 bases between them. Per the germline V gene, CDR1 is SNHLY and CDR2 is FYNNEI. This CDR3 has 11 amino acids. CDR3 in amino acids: CASQKGLRAFF. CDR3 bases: TGTGCCAGCCAAAAGGGGTTAAGAGCTTTCTTT.

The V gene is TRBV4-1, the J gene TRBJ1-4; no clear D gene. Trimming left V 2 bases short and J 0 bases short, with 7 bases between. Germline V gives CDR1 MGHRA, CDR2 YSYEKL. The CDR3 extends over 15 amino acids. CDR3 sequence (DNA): TGCGCCAGCAGCCAAATACATGCAACTAATGAAAAACTGTTTTTT. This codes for CASSQIHATNEKLFF.

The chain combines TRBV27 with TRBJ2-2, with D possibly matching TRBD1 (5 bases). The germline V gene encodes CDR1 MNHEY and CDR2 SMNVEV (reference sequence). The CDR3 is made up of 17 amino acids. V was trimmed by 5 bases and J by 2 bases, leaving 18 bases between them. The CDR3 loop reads CASSPSPYRLNTGELFF. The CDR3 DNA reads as TGTGCCAGCAGTCCCTCACCCTACAGGTTAAACACCGGGGAGCTGTTTTTT.

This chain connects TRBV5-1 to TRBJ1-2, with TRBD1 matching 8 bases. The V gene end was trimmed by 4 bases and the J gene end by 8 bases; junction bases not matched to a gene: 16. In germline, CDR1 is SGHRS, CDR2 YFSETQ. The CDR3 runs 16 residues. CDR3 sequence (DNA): TGCGCCAGCAGCATAGGACAGGGCTTGGGAGGTATCGGCTACACCTTC. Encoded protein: CASSIGQGLGGIGYTF.

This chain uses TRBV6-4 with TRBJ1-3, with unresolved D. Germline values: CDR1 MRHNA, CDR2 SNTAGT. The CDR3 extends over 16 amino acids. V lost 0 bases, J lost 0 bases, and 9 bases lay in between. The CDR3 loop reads CASSDSRAASGNTIYF. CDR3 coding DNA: TGTGCCAGCAGTGACTCGAGGGCTGCCTCTGGAAACACCATATATTTT.

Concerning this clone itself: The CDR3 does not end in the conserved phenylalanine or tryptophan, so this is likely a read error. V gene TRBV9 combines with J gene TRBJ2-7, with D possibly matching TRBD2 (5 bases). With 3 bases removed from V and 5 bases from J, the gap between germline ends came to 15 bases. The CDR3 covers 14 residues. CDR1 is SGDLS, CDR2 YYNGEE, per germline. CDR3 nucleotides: TGTGCCAGCAGCGCCGACGGGGAAATTGACGAGCAGTACCTC. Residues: CASSADGEIDEQYL.

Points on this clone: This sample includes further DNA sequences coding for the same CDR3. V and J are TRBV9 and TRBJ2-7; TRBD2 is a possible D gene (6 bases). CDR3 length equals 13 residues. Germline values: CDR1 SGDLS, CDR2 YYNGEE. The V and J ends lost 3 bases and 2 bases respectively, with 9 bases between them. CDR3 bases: TGTGCCAGCAGCGGGGGACTCACCTACGAGCAGTACTTC. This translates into CASSGGLTYEQYF. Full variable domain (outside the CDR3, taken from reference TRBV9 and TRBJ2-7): DSGVTQTPKHLITATGQRVTLRCSPRSGDLSVYWYQQSLDQGLQFLIQYYNGEERAKGNILERFSAQQFPDLHSELNLSSLELGDSALYFCASSGGLTYEQYFGPGTRLTVT.

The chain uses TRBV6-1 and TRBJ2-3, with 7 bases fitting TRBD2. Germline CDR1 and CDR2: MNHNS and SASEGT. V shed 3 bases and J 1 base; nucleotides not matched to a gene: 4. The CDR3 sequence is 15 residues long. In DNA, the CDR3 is TGTGCCAGCAGTGAGGTGGGGGGGGGCACAGATACGCAGTATTTT. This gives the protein CASSEVGGGTDTQYF.

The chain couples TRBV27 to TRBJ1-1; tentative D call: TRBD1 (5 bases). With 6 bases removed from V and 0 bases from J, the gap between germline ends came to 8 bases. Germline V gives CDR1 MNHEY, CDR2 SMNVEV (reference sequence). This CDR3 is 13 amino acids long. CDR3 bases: TGTGCCAGCAGCCGACAGATGAACACTGAAGCTTTCTTT. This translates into CASSRQMNTEAFF.

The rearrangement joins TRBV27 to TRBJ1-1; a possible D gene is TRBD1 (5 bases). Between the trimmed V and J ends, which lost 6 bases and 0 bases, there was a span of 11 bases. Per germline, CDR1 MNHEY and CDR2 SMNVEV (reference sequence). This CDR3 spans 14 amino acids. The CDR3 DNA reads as TGTGCCAGCAGCTACGGGGGAATGAACACTGAAGCTTTCTTT. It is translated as CASSYGGMNTEAFF.